Presented here are 23 T cell receptor beta chains from one specimen sequenced in a study of shared clonotypes between healthy human individuals. The repertoire was sequenced with immunoSEQ multiplex PCR; TCRdb's copy has only in-frame clones and lacks some. The table has about 2 million clones, about 95% seen once; the top ten hold roughly 1.2%. CD8 cells regarded as naive lacked CD45RO, were positively chosen for CCR7, and omitted terminally differentiated effector memory CD45RA+ cells. Sequencing input: naive CD8+ T cells sorted from blood. These receptor sequences come from a man aged 18 to 30 in good health.

Comments on this clone: The same CDR3 arises from other DNA sequences in this sample as well. The V call is TRBV7-9, the J call TRBJ1-2; D gene ambiguous. Germline CDR1 and CDR2: SEHNR and FQNEAQ (reference sequence). V lost 1 base, J lost 4 bases, and 4 bases lay in between. The CDR3 is 12 residues long. CDR3 amino acids: CASSLGGYGYTF. Here the CDR3 DNA reads TGTGCCAGCAGCTTAGGCGGCTATGGCTACACCTTC. The whole variable domain, filled in from reference TRBV7-9 and TRBJ1-2, reads DTGVSQNPRHKITKRGQNVTFRCDPISEHNRLYWYRQTLGQGPEFLTYFQNEAQLEKSRLLSDRFSAERPKGSFSTLEIQRTEQGDSAMYLCASSLGGYGYTFGSGTRLTVV.

The genes are TRBV7-2 and TRBJ2-1; maybe TRBD2 (7 bases). CDR3 size: 14 residues. The V end lost 8 bases, the J end lost 5 bases, and 16 bases lay between the germline ends. Germline CDR1 reads SGHTA; CDR2 reads FQGNSA. DNA of the CDR3: TGTGCCAGCCTGGCGGGGGCCCCGAACAATGAGCAGTTCTTC. Translating it yields CASLAGAPNNEQFF. The full variable domain, completed using reference TRBV7-2 and TRBJ2-1, is GAGVSQSPSNKVTEKGKDVELRCDPISGHTALYWYRQSLGQGLEFLIYFQGNSAPDKSGLPSDRFSAERTGGSVSTLTIQRTQQEDSAVYLCASLAGAPNNEQFFGPGTRLTVL.

The chain combines TRBV30 with TRBJ2-1; D is possibly TRBD1 or TRBD2 (5 bases each). The CDR3 covers 15 residues. Germline assignment: CDR1 GTSNPN and CDR2 SVGIG (reference sequence). Deletions cut 1 base from V and 4 bases from J, with 14 bases between. The chain's CDR3 is CAWSGGSSQYNEQFF. The DNA of the CDR3 is TGTGCCTGGAGTGGGGGGTCGAGTCAGTACAATGAGCAGTTCTTC.

This chain links TRBV7-8 with TRBJ2-7; possible D gene TRBD1, 5 bases. The CDR3 extends over 13 amino acids. Trimming left V 6 bases short and J 5 bases short, with 14 bases between. The V gene's germline CDR1 is SGHVS and CDR2 FQNEAQ. For the CDR3, the DNA is TGTGCCAGCAGTACCCCCTGGGGCGACGAGCAGTACTTC. Its translation: CASSTPWGDEQYF.

The chain couples TRBV27 to TRBJ2-7; TRBD2 is a possible D gene (6 bases). CDR3 length: 15 amino acids. Germline V gene lookup returns CDR1 MNHEY and CDR2 SMNVEV (reference sequence). The V and J ends lost 1 base and 2 bases respectively, with 12 bases between them. DNA of the CDR3: TGTGCCAGCAGTTTATGGTCGGGGGTTGCCTACGAGCAGTACTTC. Translated: CASSLWSGVAYEQYF.

A remark on this clone: The same CDR3 is also encoded by other DNA sequences in this sample. The chain combines TRBV4-3 with TRBJ2-1, with TRBD2 as a possible D gene (5 bases). The length of the CDR3 is 15 residues. V was cut by 0 bases and J by 4 bases, with 10 bases left in between. Germline lookup yields CDR1 LGHNA and CDR2 YSLEER. The CDR3 sequence: CASSQDVGAYNEQFF. CDR3 DNA sequence: TGCGCCAGCAGCCAAGATGTGGGAGCTTACAATGAGCAGTTCTTC.

V is TRBV28 and J is TRBJ1-5, with a possible D match to TRBD1 (5 bases). CDR3 length: 14 amino acids. The V gene lost 8 bases and the J gene lost 7 bases, with 18 bases spanning the gap. Germline loops: CDR1 MDHEN, CDR2 SYDVKM. The CDR3 DNA sequence: TGTGCCAGCGCAGACGGGGGACTGTCCCAGCCCCAGCATTTT. This translates into CASADGGLSQPQHF.

The V gene is TRBV4-1, the J gene TRBJ1-2; D might be TRBD1 (6 bases). The CDR3 loop spans 16 amino acids. Germline V lookup: CDR1 MGHRA, CDR2 YSYEKL. The V and J ends lost 0 bases and 3 bases respectively, with 14 bases between them. In DNA, the CDR3 is TGCGCCAGCAGCCAAGATAGGGAGGGGGAAGACTATGGCTACACCTTC. Translated, it gives CASSQDREGEDYGYTF.

The chain combines TRBV7-9 with TRBJ2-1; D might be TRBD2 (6 bases). The CDR3 totals 13 residues. CDR1 is SEHNR and CDR2 is FQNEAQ in the germline V gene (reference sequence). Trimming stripped 5 bases from V and 13 bases from J, with 18 bases between. CDR3 sequence reads: CASSMGLTDSQFF. DNA for the CDR3: TGTGCCAGCAGCATGGGACTTACTGATTCTCAGTTCTTC.

The chain carries TRBV4-1 and TRBJ2-7; D is unresolved. Germline V gene sequence: CDR1 MGHRA, CDR2 YSYEKL. Trimming cost V 4 bases and J 3 bases, with 13 bases left between them. CDR3 length equals 14 residues. Written as DNA, the CDR3 is TGCGCCAGCAGCCCCCTTGGGGTGGACTACGAGCAGTACTTC. It yields the protein CASSPLGVDYEQYF.

The rearrangement joins TRBV27 to TRBJ1-5; D not certain. CDR3 length: 15 residues. Germline-derived CDR1 and CDR2 are MNHEY and SMNVEV (reference sequence). Trimming removed 1 base from V and 6 bases from J, with 13 bases in between. The DNA of the CDR3 is TGTGCCAGCAGTTTATACCCCGGCGGGAGTCAGCCCCAGCATTTT. Protein: CASSLYPGGSQPQHF.

The CDR3 spells CASSLGGGTWETQYF. CDR3 sequence (DNA): TGTGCCAGCAGCTTAGGAGGGGGTACATGGGAGACCCAGTACTTC. The chain is built from TRBV7-2 and TRBJ2-5; possibly TRBD1 for D (6 bases). The CDR3 consists of 15 residues. Trimming left V 1 base short and J 5 bases short, with 14 bases between. Germline-derived CDR1 and CDR2 are SGHTA and FQGNSA.

The chain employs TRBV30 and TRBJ2-1, with D maybe TRBD2 (5 bases). This CDR3 has 13 amino acids. V lost 3 bases, J lost 6 bases, and 12 bases lay in between. Per germline, CDR1 GTSNPN and CDR2 SVGIG (reference sequence). The CDR3 here is CAWRWTEGNEQFF. The CDR3 coding sequence is TGTGCCTGGAGGTGGACTGAGGGCAATGAGCAGTTCTTC. The whole variable domain, remainder taken from reference TRBV30 and TRBJ2-1, is SQTIHQWPATLVQPVGSPLSLECTVEGTSNPNLYWYRQAAGRGLQLLFYSVGIGQISSEVPQNLSASRPQDRQFILSSKKLLLSDSGFYLCAWRWTEGNEQFFGPGTRLTVL.

As concerns this clone: Other DNA sequences within the sample encode an identical CDR3. The chain employs TRBV7-9 and TRBJ1-2; 9 nucleotides line up with TRBD1. This CDR3 has 13 residues. J gave up 4 bases and V 5 bases, and 2 bases lay outside the gene matches. Germline CDR1 reads SEHNR; CDR2 reads FQNEAQ (reference sequence). The CDR3 loop is CASSEGQGYGYTF. DNA of the CDR3: TGTGCCAGCAGCGAGGGACAGGGCTATGGCTACACCTTC.

The rearrangement links TRBV28 to TRBJ1-3; tentative D call: TRBD1 (5 bases). CDR1 and CDR2 (germline): MDHEN, SYDVKM. The CDR3 covers 15 residues. V was trimmed by 6 bases and J by 0 bases, leaving 12 bases between them. The CDR3 reads CASSPNRISGNTIYF. Written as DNA, the CDR3 is TGTGCCAGCAGCCCGAACAGGATCTCTGGAAACACCATATATTTT.

This sequence joins TRBV7-9 and TRBJ1-1, with D unclear. The length of the CDR3 is 14 residues. Trimming removed 5 bases from V and 3 bases from J, with 13 bases in between. Germline V lookup: CDR1 SEHNR, CDR2 FQNEAQ (reference sequence). The CDR3 nucleotides read TGTGCCAGCAGCCCCCCCGAAGGGCACACTGAAGCTTTCTTT. It yields the protein CASSPPEGHTEAFF.

The rearrangement links TRBV28 to TRBJ1-6, with no clear D. The germline V gene encodes CDR1 MDHEN and CDR2 SYDVKM. Trimming cost V 1 base and J 7 bases, with 2 bases left between them. The CDR3 spans 12 residues. In DNA form, the CDR3 reads TGTGCCAGCAGTTTATTGAATTCACCCCTCCACTTT. It codes for CASSLLNSPLHF.

This rearrangement joins TRBV5-4 to TRBJ2-3; 10 nucleotides match TRBD2. With V trimmed by 5 bases and J by 5 bases, 8 bases remained unmatched. Germline V gene data show CDR1 as SGHNT and CDR2 as YYREEE (reference sequence). The CDR3 consists of 15 residues. This CDR3 reads CASSFSGGRRDTQYF. The CDR3 bases are TGTGCCAGCAGTTTTAGCGGGGGGCGGAGAGATACGCAGTATTTT.

The rearrangement uses TRBV5-6 and TRBJ1-2; D is possibly TRBD1 (5 bases). CDR1 is SGHDT and CDR2 is YYEEEE in the germline V gene. The CDR3 is made up of 14 amino acids. V was shortened by 0 bases and J by 3 bases, with 9 bases between the two germline ends. The DNA of the CDR3 is TGTGCCAGCAGCTTGGTCCAGGGAGACTATGGCTACACCTTC. It translates to CASSLVQGDYGYTF.

The chain is built from TRBV27 and TRBJ2-1; D is possibly TRBD1 (6 bases). The CDR3 is 13 amino acids. Trimming pared 8 bases from V and 1 base from J, leaving 9 bases between. CDR1 and CDR2 from the germline V gene are MNHEY and SMNVEV (reference sequence). CDR3 in amino acids: CASGGQSYNEQFF. In DNA, the CDR3 is TGTGCCAGCGGGGGCCAATCCTACAATGAGCAGTTCTTC.

The chain is built from TRBV30 and TRBJ2-2; D gene ambiguous. The V gene's germline CDR1 is GTSNPN and CDR2 SVGIG (reference sequence). CDR3 length: 12 amino acids. The V end lost 3 bases, the J end lost 2 bases, and 4 bases lay between the germline ends. The CDR3 nucleotides are TGTGCCTGGAGGACCAACACCGGGGAGCTGTTTTTT. Amino acids: CAWRTNTGELFF.

The chain recombines TRBV4-2 with TRBJ2-7; D ambiguous. V shed 5 bases and J shed 0 bases, with 11 bases lying between them. Germline lookup yields CDR1 LGHNA and CDR2 YNFKEQ. The CDR3 length is 14 residues. For the CDR3, the DNA is TGTGCCAGCAGCAAAGGCAGGAGCTCCTACGAGCAGTACTTC. This gives the protein CASSKGRSSYEQYF.

The chain recombines TRBV9 with TRBJ2-5; TRBD2 matches at 13 bases. Germline assignment: CDR1 SGDLS and CDR2 YYNGEE. V lost 4 bases and J lost 1; bases outside the gene matches: 7. The CDR3 is 17 amino acids. CDR3 in amino acids: CASSPWGLAGPQETQYF. For the CDR3, the DNA is TGTGCCAGCAGCCCCTGGGGACTAGCGGGGCCCCAAGAGACCCAGTACTTC.